This T cell receptor beta chain was identified during a study of blood T cells in healthy people across ages. The authors ran a second PCR of 7 to 11 cycles using a sample-barcoded 5' primer and a J-beta primer mix. Through a template-switch adaptor with 12 random nucleotides, each cDNA molecule received a tag. A single record per CDR3 protein comes from TCRdb applying MiXCR to the 5' RACE reads. The table includes 1.8 million or so distinct CDR3 sequences, approximately 39% detected once. The CDR3 runs 14 residues. The V gene end was trimmed by 6 bases and the J gene end by 4 bases; junction bases not matched to a gene: 7. Germline V CDR1 and CDR2: MNHEY, SVGEGT. Staff drew around 10 milliliters of peripheral blood from each donor. This clonotype came up a few times.

The material sequenced was blood. This receptor was identified in a human donor in good health. This chain joins TRBV6-2 or TRBV6-3 and TRBJ2-5, with 8 bases lining up with TRBD1. CDR3 region: CASSGSGGVETQYF. CDR3 nucleotides: TGTGCCAGCAGCGGCTCAGGGGGCGTAGAGACCCAGTACTTC.